Sequencing of this T cell receptor beta chain was carried out in a study of blood T cell repertoires in COVID-19. CDR1 SEHNR and CDR2 FQNEAQ come from the germline V gene (reference sequence). Trimming cost V 1 base and J 5 bases, with 3 bases left between them. The CDR3 totals 11 residues. Researchers sorted participants into cohorts using their self-reported clinical history. Cohort 3 recovered donors had two negative PCRs, clearance, or symptom resolution. Original methodology: For nucleated cells, counts were estimated from reference gene primer amplification. Assay: immunoSEQ multiplex PCR; the TCRdb copy retains only in-frame clones and omits some. That table gives V, J and clone size, and the DNA gave D and trimming. The sample consists of 280,000 or so clones, roughly 87% of them appearing once.

V usage is TRBV7-9 and J usage is TRBJ2-7; D uncertain. Sequencing was performed on PBMCs or T cells enriched from blood (not recorded which). The TCR originated in a woman aged 40 to 50 who had recovered from COVID-19. The CDR3 spells CASSLVNEQYF. The CDR3 bases are TGTGCCAGCAGCTTAGTTAACGAGCAGTACTTC.